Shown below are 8 T cell receptor beta chains from a single sample sequenced in a study of T cell repertoires in cytomegalovirus infection. Antigens of these TCRs are unknown. MiXCR was run by TCRdb on the reads, yielding one entry per CDR3 protein. The sample includes 100,000 to 150,000 distinct CDR3 sequences, approximately 24% of them seen just once. The sample comprised PBMCs, sequenced either directly or after in vitro stimulation (not recorded which). The receptors were gathered from a human donor in good health (CMV status not recorded). Some clones in this sample may be carry-over from other donors' samples.

The chain uses TRBV12-3 or TRBV12-4 and TRBJ2-1; 13 bases match TRBD2. This CDR3 region has 16 residues. Trimming cost V 4 bases and J 13 bases; bases outside gene matches: 13. The CDR3 here is CASSSFTGTSGNNQFF. The CDR3 region has the DNA TGTGCCAGCAGTTCCTTTACCGGGACTAGCGGGAATAATCAGTTCTTC.

J is TRBJ2-7 and V is TRBV6-7; D may be TRBD2 (5 bases). TRBV6-7 is placed among ORFs of uncertain function. Deletions cut 0 bases from V and 6 bases from J, with 21 bases between. The CDR3 is 17 residues long. CDR3 nucleotide sequence: TGTGCCAGCAGTTACTCCGCTTATGGGAGCGGCCCCCTCGAGCAGTACGTC. This sequence encodes CASSYSAYGSGPLEQYV.

This chain joins TRBV19 and TRBJ2-5; D is possibly TRBD2 (6 bases). The CDR3 length is 15 residues. Trimming took off 0 bases at V and 9 bases at J, with 17 bases between the two ends. Germline values: CDR1 LNHDA, CDR2 SQIVND (reference sequence). CDR3 coding DNA: TGTGCCAGTAGTATAGAGGCCGGGGGTATGGGGGCCCAGTACTTC. Translating it yields CASSIEAGGMGAQYF. The whole variable domain, remainder taken from reference TRBV19 and TRBJ2-5, is DGGITQSPKYLFRKEGQNVTLSCEQNLNHDAMYWYRQDPGQGLRLIYYSQIVNDFQKGDIAEGYSVSREKKESFPLTVTSAQKNPTAFYLCASSIEAGGMGAQYFGPGTRLLVL.

At least ten counts were recorded for this clonotype. This chain links TRBV7-9 with TRBJ2-1; 11 bases agree with TRBD2. The CDR3 has 17 amino acids. J was trimmed by 9 bases and V by 5 bases; bases with no gene match: 15. Germline-derived CDR1 and CDR2 are SEHNR and FQNEAQ (reference sequence). CDR3 nucleotide sequence: TGTGCCAGCAGCCGAGGACTAGCAAGAACTAGCGGGAGTGAGCAGTTCTTC. Encoded protein: CASSRGLARTSGSEQFF.

This clonotype has a count of ten or more. The chain joins TRBV6-2 or TRBV6-3 to TRBJ1-5; 7 positions agree with TRBD1. The length of the CDR3 is 16 residues. Germline CDR1 MNHEY, CDR2 SVGEGT. The trim removed 5 bases at V and 1 base at J, leaving 8 bases unmatched. The CDR3 loop is CASSQIQGYSNQPQHF. The CDR3 bases are TGTGCCAGCAGTCAAATACAGGGGTACAGCAATCAGCCCCAGCATTTT.

At least ten counts were recorded for this clonotype. The chain couples TRBV7-9 to TRBJ1-2; the D is unclear. The CDR3 contains 15 residues. V lost 1 base to trimming and J lost 7 bases, with 16 bases between them. CDR1 SEHNR and CDR2 FQNEAQ come from the germline V gene (reference sequence). The DNA for the CDR3 is TGTGCCAGCAGCTTAGGAGCGGTAGATAAAGTTGGCTACACCTTC. This gives the protein CASSLGAVDKVGYTF.

The V call is TRBV6-1, the J call TRBJ1-6; D is unresolved. CDR3 length equals 12 residues. Trimming removed 7 bases from V and 7 bases from J, with 8 bases in between. Germline V CDR1 and CDR2: MNHNS, SASEGT. The CDR3 DNA follows: TGTGCCAGCAAAGGCAGAAATTCACCCCTCCACTTT. It translates to CASKGRNSPLHF.

This clonotype was detected a few times. V is TRBV6-2 or TRBV6-3 and J is TRBJ2-1, with 10 bases that match TRBD2. The length of the CDR3 is 12 residues. After removal of 7 bases from V and 6 bases from J, the junction contained 0 bases not matched to a gene. The V gene's germline CDR1 is MNHEY and CDR2 SVGEGT. DNA of the CDR3: TGTGCCAGCACTAGCGGGAGCAATGAGCAGTTCTTC. Amino acids: CASTSGSNEQFF.